This TCR beta chain is drawn from a study of T-cell reconstitution after alpha-beta-depleted transplantation in children. Unique molecular identifiers were used in preparing the TCRbeta library. MiXCR was run by TCRdb on the PCR reads, yielding one entry per CDR3 protein. The sample shows 250,000 to 350,000 distinct CDR3 sequences, 9.9% of them seen only once. Trimming cost V 4 bases and J 7 bases, with 14 bases left between them. CDR1 is SGHRS, CDR2 YFSETQ, per germline. The CDR3 totals 14 residues. Sample: PBMCs from the stem cell graft donor, taken from the stem cell graft. This TCR was recovered from a human donor who donated a stem cell graft to a child with SCID. The chain recombines TRBV5-1 with TRBJ1-4; possibly TRBD1 for D (6 bases). CDR3 nucleotides: TGCGCCAGCAGCCTCACAGGGTCTCGTGAAAAACTGTTTTTT. Translated: CASSLTGSREKLFF. Full variable domain (rest looked up from reference TRBV5-1 and TRBJ1-4): KAGVTQTPRYLIKTRGQQVTLSCSPISGHRSVSWYQQTPGQGLQFLFEYFSETQRNKGNFPGRFSGRQFSNSRSEMNVSTLELGDSALYLCASSLTGSREKLFFGSGTQLSVL.